These T cell receptor beta chains were read from a single sample in a study of CD8 T cells in Susac syndrome. TCRdb analysed the immunoSEQ multiplex PCR reads with MiXCR anew, one entry per CDR3 protein. This table holds 130,000 to 150,000 distinct CDR3 sequences, approximately 95% found once. Input material: CD4+ T cells from PBMCs. The source of these receptors is a human donor with Susac syndrome. Both conserved end residues are part of each CDR3. The D gene is left open where the match is weak. The listing skips clone size in some rows; elsewhere it reads once, few, many or a size class.

>TRBJ2-7|TRBV5-4|NA|NA
TGTGCCAGCAGCTTGGCCGGGCCCAGGACCGAGCAGTACTTC
CASSLAGPRTEQYF
>TRBJ1-2|TRBV28|NA|NA
TGTGCCAGCAGTTTAACCAACAGTAGGAACTATGGCTACACCTTC
CASSLTNSRNYGYTF
>TRBJ2-3|TRBV3-1|NA|TRBD2
TGTGCCAGCAGCCAAGATCCGGGGGGGCTTACCACAGATACGCAGTATTTT
CASSQDPGGLTTDTQYF
>TRBJ2-1|TRBV29-1|NA|NA
TGCAGCGGCTCCAGGGGATTGCATGAGCAGTTCTTC
CSGSRGLHEQFF
>TRBJ2-5|TRBV11-2|NA|NA
TGTGCCAGCAGCAGGTGGGGGGCCAAAGAGACCCAGTACTTC
CASSRWGAKETQYF
>TRBJ2-7|TRBV19|NA|NA
TGTGCCAGGGGATACGAGCAGTACTTC
CARGYEQYF
>TRBJ2-7|TRBV28|NA|NA
TGTGCCAGCAGTTTCGGGGCCTTCTACGAGCAGTACTTC
CASSFGAFYEQYF
>TRBJ2-1|TRBV20-1|NA|TRBD2
TGCAGTGCTAGGACCGCTAGCGGGAGTATCTACAATGAGCAGTTCTTC
CSARTASGSIYNEQFF
>TRBJ1-3|TRBV9|NA|TRBD1
TGTGCCAGCAGCCCTCAGGGACAGGGGACCGGAAACACCATATATTTT
CASSPQGQGTGNTIYF
>TRBJ2-5|TRBV5-6|NA|NA
TGTGCCAGCGCCAGGGCGGTGGAGACCCAGTACTTC
CASARAVETQYF
>TRBJ2-1|TRBV9|NA|TRBD1
TGTGCCAGCAGCCTCCAACCGGGACAGATCTCTAAGCAGTTCTTC
CASSLQPGQISKQFF
>TRBJ2-2|TRBV9|NA|NA
TGTGCCAGCAGCGTAGATCGGGTTGCCGGGGAGCTGTTTTTT
CASSVDRVAGELFF
>TRBJ2-7|TRBV20-1|NA|TRBD1
TGCAGTGCCAAGACAGGGGGCGAGCAGTACTTC
CSAKTGGEQYF
>TRBJ1-2|TRBV4-1|NA|TRBD1
TGCGCCAGCAGCCGGCCCGGGACAGGGGGCAGAAGCTATGGCTACACCTTC
CASSRPGTGGRSYGYTF
>TRBJ2-6|TRBV28|NA|NA
TGTGCCAGCAGTTTATTTCCCTCTTACTCTGGGGCCAACGTCCTGACTTTC
CASSLFPSYSGANVLTF
>TRBJ2-7|TRBV7-2|NA|NA
TGTGCCAGCAGCTTGGGGCGAGGCTACGAGCAGTACTTC
CASSLGRGYEQYF
>TRBJ1-5|TRBV25-1|NA|TRBD1
TGTGCCAGCACCGGGGGACAGGGGAATCAGCCCCAGCATTTT
CASTGGQGNQPQHF
>TRBJ2-5|TRBV29-1|NA|NA
TGCAGCGTTGAAAGCCACCCAGGGGAGACCCAGTACTTC
CSVESHPGETQYF
>TRBJ2-3|TRBV13|NA|NA
TGTGCCAGCAGCTCCCCTCTGGATACGCAGTATTTT
CASSSPLDTQYF
>TRBJ1-1|TRBV6-6|once|NA
TGTGCCAGCAGCCGATCACTACCCGACAGAGAAGCTTTCTTT
CASSRSLPDREAFF
>TRBJ1-5|TRBV12-3/TRBV12-4|NA|TRBD1
TGTGCCAGCAGTTCTCAGGGGGGCCTCAATCAGCCCCAGCATTTT
CASSSQGGLNQPQHF
>TRBJ2-7|TRBV29-1|NA|NA
TGCAGCGTTGAGACAAAAACTTACGAGCAGTACTTC
CSVETKTYEQYF
>TRBJ2-2|TRBV27|NA|TRBD1
TGTGCCAGCAGTTTAGAGACAGGGTCCGCCGGGGAGCTGTTTTTT
CASSLETGSAGELFF